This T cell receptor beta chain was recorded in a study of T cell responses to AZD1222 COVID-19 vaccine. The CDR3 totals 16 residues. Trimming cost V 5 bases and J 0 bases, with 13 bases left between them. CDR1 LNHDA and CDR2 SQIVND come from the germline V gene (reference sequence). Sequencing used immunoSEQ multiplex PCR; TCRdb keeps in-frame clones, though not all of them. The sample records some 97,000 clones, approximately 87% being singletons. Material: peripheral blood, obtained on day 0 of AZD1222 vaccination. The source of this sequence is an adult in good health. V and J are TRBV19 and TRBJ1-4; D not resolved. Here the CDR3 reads CASSSFPPATNEKLFF. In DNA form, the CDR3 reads TGTGCCAGTAGTTCGTTTCCACCTGCAACTAATGAAAAACTGTTTTTT.